This T cell receptor beta chain derives from a study of T cell responses to AZD1222 COVID-19 vaccine. With respect to this clone: Its antigen is not known.

General observations from the study: Spike-specific TCR breadth and depth went up after people got two AZD1222 doses. Baseline seropositivity occurred in only a handful of AZD1222 recipients.

Trimming at V came to 4 bases and at J to 5 bases, leaving 10 bases not matched to a gene. Germline V gene data show CDR1 as SGDLS and CDR2 as YYNGEE. The CDR3 loop spans 15 amino acids. Profiling relied on immunoSEQ multiplex PCR, and the TCRdb table lists in-frame clones only, not all of them. Found here are some 120,000 clones, around 90% of them singletons; the top ten hold 15% to 20%. The chain carries TRBV9 and TRBJ2-7, with 9 bases lining up with TRBD2. Material: peripheral blood, obtained on day 0 of MenACWY control vaccination. The source is an adult in good health. The CDR3 sequence is CASSPGGSGSHEQYF. In nucleotides, the CDR3 is TGTGCCAGCAGCCCTGGGGGTAGCGGGAGCCACGAGCAGTACTTC.